This T cell receptor (beta chain) was recorded in a study of Ad26.COV2.S vaccination and SARS-CoV-2 variants. Libraries were prepared by immunoSEQ multiplex PCR; TCRdb keeps only in-frame clonotypes and omits some of them. The table lists hundreds of thousands of clones, around 87% of them singletons. Treatment reported: 19 received Ad26.COV2.S at low or high dose, single or two shots; roughly five received placebo; per-sample allocation not given. All samples were drawn on day 63, counting from the first vaccine or placebo injection. CDR3 length: 15 residues. The trim removed 5 bases at V and 3 bases at J, leaving 10 bases unmatched. Germline V gives CDR1 SGHAT, CDR2 FQNNGV.

The receptor comes from a person aged 18-60 years who received the Ad26.COV2.S COVID-19 vaccine or a placebo. Sequenced here: peripheral blood, sampled in a trial of Ad26.COV2.S vaccine versus placebo. The V and J genes are TRBV11-2 and TRBJ2-7, with 7 bases matching TRBD2. In DNA, the CDR3 is TGTGCCAGCAGCCCCTTAGGGAGGGGAAACTACGAGCAGTACTTC. It encodes CASSPLGRGNYEQYF.